Listed here is a single T cell receptor (beta chain). The antigen is unknown. This entry is derived from a study of T cell repertoires in cytomegalovirus infection. Study at large: Signatures in public TCR beta sequences pointed to both CMV infection and matching HLA type. Study findings and constraints: HLA-C-restricted TCR beta clonotypes specific for CMV led the ex vivo response.

TCRdb called the reads again in MiXCR, with one record for every CDR3 protein. The table has some 150,000 distinct CDR3 sequences, about 6.5% seen once; the top ten hold under 20%. The ends lost 3 bases at V and 3 bases at J; junction bases unmatched: 8. This CDR3 has 16 amino acids. Per germline, CDR1 KGHSH and CDR2 LQKENI. Sequenced: PBMCs. The chain links TRBV18 to TRBJ1-5; 7 bases line up with TRBD1. The clonotype was recovered from a human donor in good health (CMV status not recorded). Some clones in this sample may be carry-over from other donors' samples. The CDR3 spells CASSPPEGAFNQPQHF. Written as DNA, the CDR3 is TGTGCCAGCTCACCCCCGGAGGGGGCTTTCAATCAGCCCCAGCATTTT.